This TCR beta chain was captured by sequencing in a study of cytomegalovirus exposure and HLA in healthy donors. Looked up from germline, CDR1 is SQVTM and CDR2 is ANQGSEA. This CDR3 region has 15 residues. V gave up 5 bases and J gave up 3 bases, with 17 bases separating them. PCR involved 60 Vbeta and 13 Jbeta primers. Sequencing used immunoSEQ multiplex PCR; TCRdb keeps in-frame clones, though not all of them. The sample lists approximately 150,000 clones; over 75% were seen once. This clone occurred once. Its antigen is undetermined. Study conclusions and caveats: Across donors, presence/absence analyses took sequencing depth to be roughly uniform. CMV antigen specificity of a few CMV-associated chains was confirmed in vitro. The authors later found most CMV-associated TCR beta chains appeared HLA-restricted.

The chain recombines TRBV29-1 with TRBJ1-5, with D possibly matching TRBD1 (5 bases). This TCR was recovered from a man aged 40-55 years in good health and CMV-seronegative. Sequencing was done on a sample of PBMCs. As DNA, the CDR3 is TGCAGCGTTAGCGTGGGGGGGTCATACAATCAGCCCCAGCATTTT. Amino acid sequence: CSVSVGGSYNQPQHF.